This is a list of T cell receptor beta chains from one sample in a study of cytomegalovirus exposure and HLA in healthy donors. Assay used: immunoSEQ multiplex PCR; TCRdb lists only in-frame clones, some missing. The sample has 150,000 to 200,000 clones; approximately 79% are singletons. Sequencing was done on a sample of PBMCs. These receptors were obtained from a man in his forties or fifties in good health and CMV-seronegative. CDR3s include the opening cysteine and the closing phenylalanine or tryptophan. A D gene is named only where the DNA matches it firmly. Some rows mark clone size as missing; the rest say once, few, many or name a class of expanded clone.

d_gene: TRBD2; abundance: NA; j_gene: TRBJ2-5; v_gene: TRBV2; CDR3aa: CASRGGTSGSGETQYF; CDR3nt: TGTGCCAGCAGAGGAGGGACTAGCGGGAGTGGAGAGACCCAGTACTTC
d_gene: TRBD1; abundance: few; j_gene: TRBJ2-5; v_gene: TRBV11-2; CDR3aa: CASSLGGTGGYQETQYF; CDR3nt: TGTGCCAGCAGCTTAGGGGGGACAGGGGGGTACCAAGAGACCCAGTACTTC
d_gene: NA; abundance: NA; j_gene: TRBJ1-1; v_gene: TRBV10-2; CDR3aa: CASSDPHTGTNEAFF; CDR3nt: TGCGCCAGCAGTGACCCTCACACCGGGACAAATGAAGCTTTCTTT
d_gene: TRBD2; abundance: NA; j_gene: TRBJ2-5; v_gene: TRBV7-6; CDR3aa: CASSSTSPSGSWGKTQYF; CDR3nt: TGTGCCAGCAGCTCTACCTCTCCTAGCGGTTCTTGGGGGAAGACCCAGTACTTC
d_gene: NA; abundance: once; j_gene: TRBJ2-7; v_gene: TRBV28; CDR3aa: CASRDSLPYEQYF; CDR3nt: TGTGCCAGCAGAGACAGCTTACCCTACGAGCAGTACTTC
d_gene: TRBD2; abundance: NA; j_gene: TRBJ2-1; v_gene: TRBV11-2; CDR3aa: CASSLLAGAEEQFF; CDR3nt: TGTGCCAGCAGCTTGCTAGCGGGAGCGGAGGAGCAGTTCTTC
d_gene: NA; abundance: NA; j_gene: TRBJ1-1; v_gene: TRBV9; CDR3aa: CASSVEGHTEAFF; CDR3nt: TGTGCCAGCAGCGTAGAGGGGCACACTGAAGCTTTCTTT
d_gene: TRBD1; abundance: few; j_gene: TRBJ1-4; v_gene: TRBV28; CDR3aa: CATRTRDSGEKLFF; CDR3nt: TGTGCCACCCGTACCCGGGACAGTGGTGAAAAACTGTTTTTT
d_gene: TRBD2; abundance: NA; j_gene: TRBJ2-1; v_gene: TRBV7-2; CDR3aa: CASSPAGLAGDEQFF; CDR3nt: TGTGCCAGCAGCCCCGCCGGACTAGCGGGAGATGAGCAGTTCTTC
d_gene: TRBD1; abundance: NA; j_gene: TRBJ2-7; v_gene: TRBV5-5; CDR3aa: CASSLGDRVVYEQYF; CDR3nt: TGTGCCAGCAGCTTGGGAGACAGGGTGGTCTACGAGCAGTACTTC
d_gene: NA; abundance: NA; j_gene: TRBJ2-3; v_gene: TRBV21-1; CDR3aa: CASSKDIHRTGYDSSTDTQYF; CDR3nt: TGTGCCAGCAGCAAAGACATCCACAGGACAGGGTACGACTCTAGCACAGATACGCAGTATTTT
d_gene: NA; abundance: NA; j_gene: TRBJ2-5; v_gene: TRBV28; CDR3aa: CASSTLAGRQETQYF; CDR3nt: TGTGCCAGCAGTACCTTGGCCGGGAGACAAGAGACCCAGTACTTC
d_gene: TRBD2; abundance: NA; j_gene: TRBJ2-2; v_gene: TRBV27; CDR3aa: CASSSPAGALNTGELFF; CDR3nt: TGTGCCAGCAGTTCCCCAGCGGGAGCCCTGAACACCGGGGAGCTGTTTTTT
d_gene: NA; abundance: NA; j_gene: TRBJ2-7; v_gene: TRBV27; CDR3aa: CASSLWGRGEQYF; CDR3nt: TGTGCCAGCAGTTTATGGGGCCGAGGCGAGCAGTACTTC
d_gene: TRBD1; abundance: NA; j_gene: TRBJ2-2; v_gene: TRBV5-5; CDR3aa: CASRLGQGMSIGELFF; CDR3nt: TGTGCCAGCAGACTGGGACAGGGAATGAGTATCGGGGAGCTGTTTTTT
d_gene: TRBD1; abundance: NA; j_gene: TRBJ1-4; v_gene: TRBV5-6; CDR3aa: CASSRPTGSEEKLFF; CDR3nt: TGTGCCAGCAGCCGACCGACAGGGTCCGAGGAAAAACTGTTTTTT
d_gene: NA; abundance: NA; j_gene: TRBJ1-1; v_gene: TRBV27; CDR3aa: CASRPQAEAFF; CDR3nt: TGTGCCAGCAGACCACAGGCTGAAGCTTTCTTT
d_gene: NA; abundance: NA; j_gene: TRBJ2-5; v_gene: TRBV19; CDR3aa: CASSISAGAPQTQYF; CDR3nt: TGTGCCAGTAGTATATCCGCGGGGGCACCGCAGACCCAGTACTTC
d_gene: NA; abundance: few; j_gene: TRBJ2-7; v_gene: TRBV28; CDR3aa: CASSLVTRPYEQYF; CDR3nt: TGTGCCAGCAGCCTCGTAACCAGGCCCTACGAGCAGTACTTC
d_gene: NA; abundance: NA; j_gene: TRBJ2-7; v_gene: TRBV5-4; CDR3aa: CASSSFGGIKGEQYF; CDR3nt: TGTGCCAGCAGCTCTTTCGGAGGGATTAAGGGCGAGCAGTACTTC
d_gene: TRBD1; abundance: NA; j_gene: TRBJ2-5; v_gene: TRBV5-6; CDR3aa: CASSRLGGDREETQYF; CDR3nt: TGTGCCAGCAGCAGACTTGGGGGAGACAGGGAAGAGACCCAGTACTTC
d_gene: NA; abundance: NA; j_gene: TRBJ2-2; v_gene: TRBV12-5; CDR3aa: CASAWGVNTGELFF; CDR3nt: TGTGCTAGCGCTTGGGGGGTGAACACCGGGGAGCTGTTTTTT
d_gene: NA; abundance: few; j_gene: TRBJ1-4; v_gene: TRBV19; CDR3aa: CASSTQGVVKLFF; CDR3nt: TGTGCCAGTAGTACACAGGGAGTGGTAAAACTGTTTTTT
d_gene: NA; abundance: NA; j_gene: TRBJ1-1; v_gene: TRBV19; CDR3aa: CASSIDRGTEAFF; CDR3nt: TGTGCCAGTAGTATAGATCGGGGCACTGAAGCTTTCTTT
d_gene: TRBD1; abundance: NA; j_gene: TRBJ2-5; v_gene: TRBV6-4; CDR3aa: CAGPTGGVETQYF; CDR3nt: TGTGCCGGGCCGACAGGGGGAGTGGAGACCCAGTACTTC
d_gene: NA; abundance: few; j_gene: TRBJ2-7; v_gene: TRBV11-2; CDR3aa: CASSSLRVRPVYEQYF; CDR3nt: TGTGCCAGCAGCTCCCTCCGGGTACGGCCCGTGTACGAGCAGTACTTC
d_gene: TRBD2; abundance: few; j_gene: TRBJ2-6; v_gene: TRBV29-1; CDR3aa: CSVARGGTGANGLTF; CDR3nt: TGCAGCGTGGCCCGGGGGGGTACTGGGGCCAACGGCCTGACTTTC
d_gene: NA; abundance: NA; j_gene: TRBJ1-1; v_gene: TRBV5-1; CDR3aa: CASSLRTGNTEAFF; CDR3nt: TGCGCCAGCAGCTTGAGAACAGGGAACACTGAAGCTTTCTTT
d_gene: NA; abundance: NA; j_gene: TRBJ1-2; v_gene: TRBV5-5; CDR3aa: CASTSPGTNYGYTF; CDR3nt: TGTGCCAGCACCTCACCCGGGACAAACTATGGCTACACCTTC
d_gene: NA; abundance: NA; j_gene: TRBJ2-5; v_gene: TRBV6-5; CDR3aa: CASSYSAGETQYF; CDR3nt: TGTGCCAGCAGTTACTCAGCTGGAGAGACCCAGTACTTC
d_gene: TRBD1; abundance: once; j_gene: TRBJ2-3; v_gene: TRBV27; CDR3aa: CASSLGDRGIGTDTQYF; CDR3nt: TGTGCCAGCAGTTTGGGGGACAGGGGGATTGGCACAGATACGCAGTATTTT
d_gene: TRBD1; abundance: once; j_gene: TRBJ1-2; v_gene: TRBV6-1; CDR3aa: CASSGQGINGYTF; CDR3nt: TGTGCCAGCAGTGGACAGGGAATAAATGGCTACACCTTC
d_gene: TRBD2; abundance: NA; j_gene: TRBJ2-1; v_gene: TRBV6-4; CDR3aa: CASSDCVTSGRAAYNEQFF; CDR3nt: TGTGCCAGCAGTGACTGCGTGACTAGCGGGAGGGCGGCCTACAATGAGCAGTTCTTC